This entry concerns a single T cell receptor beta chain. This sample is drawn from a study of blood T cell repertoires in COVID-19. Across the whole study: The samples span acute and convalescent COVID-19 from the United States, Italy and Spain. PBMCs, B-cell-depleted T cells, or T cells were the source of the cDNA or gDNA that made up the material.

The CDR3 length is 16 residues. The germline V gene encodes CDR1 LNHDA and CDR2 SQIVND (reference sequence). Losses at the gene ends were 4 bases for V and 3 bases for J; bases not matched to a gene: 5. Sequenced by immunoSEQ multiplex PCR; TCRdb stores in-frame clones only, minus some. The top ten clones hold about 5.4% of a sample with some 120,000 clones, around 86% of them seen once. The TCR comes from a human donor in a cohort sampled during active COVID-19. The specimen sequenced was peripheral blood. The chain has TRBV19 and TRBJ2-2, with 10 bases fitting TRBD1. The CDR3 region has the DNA TGTGCCAGTAGTAGGGGACAGGGGACATACACCGGGGAGCTGTTTTTT. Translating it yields CASSRGQGTYTGELFF.